One TCR beta chain is described in this entry. This record comes from a study of T cell changes during pregnancy in multiple sclerosis. Profiled with immunoSEQ multiplex PCR; TCRdb holds only in-frame clones, not every one. The data contain about 36,000 clones, roughly 92% of them singletons. This CDR3 region has 19 residues. Trimming cost V 5 bases and J 1 base; bases outside gene matches: 14. Germline-derived CDR1 and CDR2 are SGHTA and FQGTGA. This chain uses TRBV7-3 with TRBJ2-6; 7 bases are shared with TRBD1. Specimen: CD4+ T cells from peripheral blood mononuclear cells, collected in the third trimester of pregnancy. The clonotype originates from a female donor in good health, enrolled as a control in a pregnancy study. CDR3 loop: CASSPNPAGGVSGANVLTF. The CDR3 DNA sequence: TGTGCCAGCAGCCCAAATCCCGCAGGGGGAGTGTCTGGGGCCAACGTCCTGACTTTC.